The rows below give T cell receptor beta chains drawn from one sample of a study of neurological immune-mediated disorders. One entry per CDR3 protein results from TCRdb running MiXCR on the 5' RACE reads. The sample carries roughly 16,000 distinct CDR3 sequences, approximately 15% recorded once. Sequenced input: PBMCs. These receptors originate from a man aged 60 to 75 with HTLV-1-associated myelopathy (HAM/TSP). The conserved cysteine and the conserved F or W are not part of the CDR3 here. Size tells how often a clone was seen (once, few, many) or the class of an expanded clone, and some rows leave it out.

clone size	J gene	CDR3 length	V gene	CDR3 protein
-	TRBJ2-1	13	TRBV20-1	SARERGRGYNEQF
many	TRBJ2-2	12	TRBV29-1	GSGQVKDTGELF
many	TRBJ2-2	13	TRBV7-3	ASKIAGGPTGELF
many	TRBJ1-2	14	TRBV18	ASSPPGQGINYGYT
many	TRBJ2-5	12	TRBV7-6	ASSLRDVGETQY
many	TRBJ1-5	11	TRBV20-1	SARTDGNQPQH
many	TRBJ1-5	12	TRBV6-1	ASSESPRTQPQH
many	TRBJ1-5	11	TRBV19	ASTLSGNQPQH
many	TRBJ2-1	11	TRBV7-9	ALMPDRAHEQF
many	TRBJ1-5	13	TRBV5-1	ASSLGQNSNQPQH
many	TRBJ2-7	13	TRBV5-1	ASSPGTGTPYEQY
many	TRBJ2-7	10	TRBV5-6	ASSRTDYEQY
once	TRBJ2-3	10	TRBV2	SSSPDRATQY
many	TRBJ1-1	13	TRBV27	ASSSGAAGSTEAF
many	TRBJ2-5	11	TRBV29-1	SGLLAGVKTQY
many	TRBJ2-5	13	TRBV5-1	ASSFLQGSGETQY
many	TRBJ2-1	11	TRBV9	ASSVAMGNEQF
-	TRBJ2-7	14	TRBV4-2	ASSQAEAGGSYEQY
many	TRBJ1-1	9	TRBV7-2	ASSWKQEAF
medium-sized	TRBJ2-1	9	TRBV5-1	ASSLDAGWI
many	TRBJ1-2	14	TRBV7-9	ASSTEQGSSNYGYT
many	TRBJ2-3	14	TRBV7-2	ASSTSSGSGTDTQY
many	TRBJ2-7	13	TRBV5-6	ASSLRGHTTKEQY
many	TRBJ2-2	13	TRBV7-9	ASIARGVATGELF
medium-sized	TRBJ2-2	11	TRBV5-1	ASSLGNTGELF
medium-sized	TRBJ2-1	11	TRBV24-1	ATSDNAALGQF
many	TRBJ2-1	12	TRBV9	ASSVGARPNEQF
-	TRBJ1-1	12	TRBV12-3/TRBV12-4	ASTHGAWGTEAF
medium-sized	TRBJ2-2	13	TRBV5-1	ASRTFSTGTGELF
many	TRBJ2-7	13	TRBV14	ASSPTSGGWYEQY
many	TRBJ2-5	11	TRBV6-2/TRBV6-3	ASSYRTRETQY